This TCR beta chain was sequenced for a study of post-analysis software for immune sequencing data. Included in the TCR beta cDNA libraries were unique molecular identifiers. TCRdb re-called the PCR reads through MiXCR, storing one row per CDR3 protein. The data contain some 700,000 distinct CDR3 sequences, approximately 59% of them singletons. Germline values: CDR1 SGHTA, CDR2 FQGNSA. This CDR3 has 14 amino acids. With V trimmed by 2 bases and J by 6 bases, 2 bases remained unmatched. The study, taken as a whole, reports: Elevated frequency relative to controls characterized a handful of TRBV segments in patients, TRBV5-6, TRBV5-1 and TRBV20-1 among them.

As for this clonotype: Its antigen is currently unknown.

The chain is built from TRBV7-2 and TRBJ2-3, with TRBD2 identical over 10 bases. The sample comprised blood. The TCR was taken from a girl aged 2-10 years with multiple sclerosis. The CDR3 spells CASSLLAGVDTQYF. CDR3 sequence (DNA): TGTGCCAGCAGCTTACTAGCGGGGGTGGATACGCAGTATTTT.